The T cell receptor (beta chain) under discussion was sequenced for a study of shared clonotypes between healthy human individuals. Per the authors' pipeline: Filtering differed for immunoSEQ, which gave only junction sequences without quality scores. Sequencing used immunoSEQ multiplex PCR; TCRdb keeps in-frame clones, though not all of them. V and J calls plus clone size are reproduced from that table; the DNA served to infer D and trimming. The sample lists about 600,000 clones, roughly four fifths occurring once. This TCR came from a woman in her forties in good health. Some clones in this sample may be carry-over from other donors' samples. The specimen sequenced was PBMCs.

The CDR3 DNA sequence: TGCGCCAGCAGCTTGGTCGGGTTTGGAAGGGACACCGGGGAGCTGTTTTTT. Its translation: CASSLVGFGRDTGELFF. This chain links TRBV5-1 with TRBJ2-2; no clear D. Trimming pared 0 bases from V and 3 bases from J, leaving 15 bases between. Germline CDR1 and CDR2: SGHRS and YFSETQ. CDR3 length: 17 residues.